This note documents a single T cell receptor (beta chain) sequence. What it binds is not known. Germline CDR1 is MDHEN and CDR2 is SYDVKM. The CDR3 has 15 residues. Trimming cost V 5 bases and J 5 bases; bases outside gene matches: 8. Combining a sample-barcoded 5' primer with a J-beta primer mix, a second PCR ran for about 6 to 11 cycles. TCRdb used MiXCR to reprocess the 5' RACE reads, holding one entry per CDR3 protein. The sample has hundreds of thousands of distinct CDR3 sequences, roughly 60% seen once; the top ten hold around 22%. The data were obtained in a study of blood T cells in healthy people across ages. General observations from the study: PBMCs went unsorted, and a conclusive naive versus antigen-experienced comparison was therefore prevented.

The specimen sequenced was blood. The TCR sequence derives from a man aged 30-40 years in good health. This rearrangement joins TRBV28 to TRBJ2-5; 10 bases are shared with TRBD1. Here the CDR3 reads CASSIFGTGDETQYF. The CDR3 DNA sequence: TGTGCCAGCAGTATATTTGGGACAGGGGATGAGACCCAGTACTTC.